This TCR beta chain was retrieved from a study of shared clonotypes between healthy human individuals. On this clone: Other nucleotide sequences in the sample specify the same CDR3.

The sorted-subset replicate PCRs were given about 210 ng DNA, which is roughly 30,000 T cell genomes. This table comes from immunoSEQ multiplex PCR, and its TCRdb copy is limited to in-frame clones, with some not included. The sample has hundreds of thousands of clones; around 96% are singletons. V was clipped by 0 bases and J by 2 bases, with 4 bases between them. The germline V gene has CDR1 LNHDA and CDR2 SQIVND (reference sequence). The CDR3 consists of 13 residues. Naive CD8 cells, CD45RO-negative and positively selected for CCR7, excluded terminally differentiated effector memory CD45RA+ cells.

The genes are TRBV19 and TRBJ2-5; D gene ambiguous. Input material: naive CD8+ T cells sorted from blood. This sequence was found in a man under 40 in good health. The CDR3 coding sequence is TGTGCCAGTAGTATAGAGGGTCAAGAGACCCAGTACTTC. Protein sequence: CASSIEGQETQYF.